The source of this T cell receptor (beta chain) is a study of blood T cell repertoires in COVID-19. Whole-study context: Samples representing acute and convalescent COVID-19 were sourced from the United States, Italy and Spain. The cDNA or gDNA used as material had been derived from T cells, B-cell-depleted T cells, or PBMCs.

The V gene end was trimmed by 6 bases and the J gene end by 0 bases; junction bases not matched to a gene: 11. The CDR3 is made up of 16 amino acids. Germline CDR1 SNHLY, CDR2 FYNNEI. In the source study's methods: Estimation of nucleated cell counts relied on the amplification of reference gene primers. The table came from immunoSEQ multiplex PCR; TCRdb's copy has only in-frame clones and leaves some out. V and J calls and clone size are as listed in that table; D and trimming were resolved from the DNA. The data show about 87,000 clones, around 91% seen once. The sample consisted of peripheral blood. The J gene is TRBJ2-7, the V gene TRBV2, with 7 bases lining up with TRBD1. This TCR came from a man younger than 35 with COVID-19, enrolled during active disease. CDR3 sequence: CASRDPQGRLSYEQYF. CDR3 bases: TGTGCCAGCAGGGACCCACAGGGGCGCCTCTCCTACGAGCAGTACTTC.